This TCR beta chain emerged from a study of T-cell memory formation after mild COVID-19. Study outcomes and limitations: Memory from before infection featured some responding clones, which suggests cross-reactive memory joined. Nothing confirmed that second-wave clones peaking on day 37 were specific for SARS-CoV-2. Those CD4+ clones that contracted were mainly in CM and EM (CD8+ ones in EMRA). Clones that shrank (day 15 to 85) were balanced CD4/CD8, whereas later expanders leaned CD4+.

Germline CDR1 SGHRS, CDR2 YFSETQ. The CDR3 is made up of 14 amino acids. V gave up 2 bases and J gave up 3 bases, with 11 bases separating them. One entry per CDR3 protein results from TCRdb running MiXCR on the 5' RACE reads. The sample carries 300,000 to 350,000 distinct CDR3 sequences, about 13% recorded once. The table lists this clonotype with many counts. Its matching antigen is unknown. Sequenced sample: PBMCs or a T cell subset sorted from them (not recorded which). The receptor was derived from a young man who had mild COVID-19 (a few samples of this study predate the infection). Cell type and time point are not known. The gene calls are TRBV5-1 and TRBJ1-1; no reliable D call. The CDR3 bases are TGCGCCAGCAGCTTTGACTCATTGGACACTGAAGCTTTCTTT. This sequence encodes CASSFDSLDTEAFF.